Below, one TCR beta chain is given with its context. V was clipped by 10 bases and J by 0 bases, with 15 bases between them. This CDR3 has 14 amino acids. The investigators sampled blood at baseline, at cycle 4 day 1, and at cycle 7 day 1. The data belong to a study of OX40 agonist ivuxolimab in advanced cancers. Here immunoSEQ multiplex PCR was the method, and the copy in TCRdb shows in-frame clones only, minus some. The sample shows roughly 56,000 clones, about 89% of them seen only once. This receptor was obtained from an adult with an advanced solid tumor such as melanoma, head and neck, liver or kidney cancer. The specimen comprised CD4+ or CD8+ T cells sorted from blood, sampled in a trial of the OX40 agonist ivuxolimab. J is TRBJ2-3 and V is TRBV5-3, with D perhaps TRBD1 or TRBD2 (6 bases each). TRBV5-3 is recorded as an ORF, its role being uncertain. CDR3 residues: CAGCRGRSTDTQYF. CDR3 nucleotide sequence: TGTGCCGGATGTCGGGGGCGGAGCACAGATACGCAGTATTTT.